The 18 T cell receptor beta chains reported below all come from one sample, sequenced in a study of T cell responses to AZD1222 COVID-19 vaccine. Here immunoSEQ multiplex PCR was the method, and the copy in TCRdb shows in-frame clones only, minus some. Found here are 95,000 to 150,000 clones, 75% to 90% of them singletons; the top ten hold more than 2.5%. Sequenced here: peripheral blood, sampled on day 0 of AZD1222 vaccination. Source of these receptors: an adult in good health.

The CDR3 sequence is CASSYFGANTGELFF. DNA of the CDR3: TGTGCCAGCAGTTACTTCGGAGCGAACACCGGGGAGCTGTTTTTT. The chain has TRBV6-5 and TRBJ2-2, with D uncertain. Trimming stripped 1 base from V and 0 bases from J, with 6 bases between. Per the germline V gene, CDR1 is MNHEY and CDR2 is SVGAGI. CDR3 size: 15 residues.

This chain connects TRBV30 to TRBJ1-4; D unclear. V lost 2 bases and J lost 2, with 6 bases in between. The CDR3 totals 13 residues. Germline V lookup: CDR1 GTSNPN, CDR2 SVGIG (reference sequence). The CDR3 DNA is TGTGCCTGGAGTCCGATCACTAATGAAAAACTGTTTTTT. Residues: CAWSPITNEKLFF.

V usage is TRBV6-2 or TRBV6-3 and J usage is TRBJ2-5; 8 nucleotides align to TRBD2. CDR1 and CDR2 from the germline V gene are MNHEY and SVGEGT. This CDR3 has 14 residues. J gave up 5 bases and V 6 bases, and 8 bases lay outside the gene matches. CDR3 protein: CASSPGGVGETQYF. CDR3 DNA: TGTGCCAGCAGCCCGGGGGGGGTAGGGGAGACCCAGTACTTC.

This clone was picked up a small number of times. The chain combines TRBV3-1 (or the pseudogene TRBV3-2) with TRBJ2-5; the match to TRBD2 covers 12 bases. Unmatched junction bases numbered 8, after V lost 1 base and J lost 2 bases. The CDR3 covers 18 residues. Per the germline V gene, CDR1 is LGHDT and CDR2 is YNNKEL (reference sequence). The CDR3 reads CASSQVGGTSGWQETQYF. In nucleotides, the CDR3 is TGTGCCAGCAGCCAAGTCGGCGGGACTAGCGGGTGGCAAGAGACCCAGTACTTC.

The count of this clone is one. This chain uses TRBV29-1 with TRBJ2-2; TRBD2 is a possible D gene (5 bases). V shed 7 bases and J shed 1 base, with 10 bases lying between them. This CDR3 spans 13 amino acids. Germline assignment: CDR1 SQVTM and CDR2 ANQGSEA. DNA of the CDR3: TGCAGCGGTGGGAGCGAGAACACCGGGGAGCTGTTTTTT. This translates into CSGGSENTGELFF.

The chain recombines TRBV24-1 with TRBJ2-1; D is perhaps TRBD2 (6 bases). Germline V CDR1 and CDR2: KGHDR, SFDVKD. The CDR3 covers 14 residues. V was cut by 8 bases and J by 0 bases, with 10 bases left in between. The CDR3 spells CATTASDSYNEQFF. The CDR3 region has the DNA TGTGCCACCACCGCTAGCGACTCCTACAATGAGCAGTTCTTC.

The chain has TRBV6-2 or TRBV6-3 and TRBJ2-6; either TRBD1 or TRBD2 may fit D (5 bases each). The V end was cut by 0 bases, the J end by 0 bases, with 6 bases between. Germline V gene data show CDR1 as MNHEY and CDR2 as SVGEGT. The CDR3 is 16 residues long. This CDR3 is CASSYSRGSGANVLTF. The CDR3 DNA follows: TGTGCCAGCAGTTACTCGAGGGGCTCTGGGGCCAACGTCCTGACTTTC.

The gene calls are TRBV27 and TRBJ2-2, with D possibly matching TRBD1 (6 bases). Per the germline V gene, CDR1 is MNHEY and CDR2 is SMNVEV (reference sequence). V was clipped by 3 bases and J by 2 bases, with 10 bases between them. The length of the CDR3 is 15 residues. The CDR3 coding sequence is TGTGCCAGCAGTTTGATAGGGGGAAACACCGGGGAGCTGTTTTTT. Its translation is CASSLIGGNTGELFF.

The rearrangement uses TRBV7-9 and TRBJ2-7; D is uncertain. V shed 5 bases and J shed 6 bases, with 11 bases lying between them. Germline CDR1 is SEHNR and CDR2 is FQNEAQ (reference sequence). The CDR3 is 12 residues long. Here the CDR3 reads CASSRSRAEQYF. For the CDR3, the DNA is TGTGCCAGCAGCCGTTCCCGAGCCGAGCAGTACTTC.

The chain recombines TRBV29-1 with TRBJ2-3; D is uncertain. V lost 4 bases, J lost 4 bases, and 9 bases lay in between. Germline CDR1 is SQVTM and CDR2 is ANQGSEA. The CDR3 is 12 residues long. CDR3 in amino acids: CSVGRTPDTQYF. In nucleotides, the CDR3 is TGCAGCGTTGGTAGAACCCCAGATACGCAGTATTTT.

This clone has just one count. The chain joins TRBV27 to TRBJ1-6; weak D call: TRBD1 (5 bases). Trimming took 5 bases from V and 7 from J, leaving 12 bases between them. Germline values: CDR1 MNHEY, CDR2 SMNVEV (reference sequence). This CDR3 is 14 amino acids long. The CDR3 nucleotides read TGTGCCAGCAGTCCGGGGGGTGGAAATTCACCCCTCCACTTT. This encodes CASSPGGGNSPLHF.

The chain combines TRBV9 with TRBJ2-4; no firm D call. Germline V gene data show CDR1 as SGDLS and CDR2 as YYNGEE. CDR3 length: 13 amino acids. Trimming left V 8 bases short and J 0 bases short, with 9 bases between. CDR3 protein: CASSGSAKNIQYF. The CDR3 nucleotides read TGTGCCAGTTCAGGATCAGCCAAAAACATTCAGTACTTC.

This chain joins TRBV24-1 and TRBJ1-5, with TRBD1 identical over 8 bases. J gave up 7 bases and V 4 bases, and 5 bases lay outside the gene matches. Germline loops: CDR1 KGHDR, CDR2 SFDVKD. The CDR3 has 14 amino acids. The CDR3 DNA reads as TGTGCCACCAGTGAGGGACAGGCAGGCCAGCCCCAGCATTTT. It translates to CATSEGQAGQPQHF.

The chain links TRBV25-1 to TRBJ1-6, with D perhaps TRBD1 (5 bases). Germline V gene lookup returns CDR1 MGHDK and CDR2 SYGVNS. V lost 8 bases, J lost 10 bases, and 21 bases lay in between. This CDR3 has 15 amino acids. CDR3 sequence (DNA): TGTGCCAGCCTACCGGCGGGGGGACTAGGATCACCCCTCCACTTT. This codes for CASLPAGGLGSPLHF.

The CDR3 sequence: CASSLTFGQSGAAEAFF. CDR3 in DNA: TGTGCCAGCAGCCTCACCTTCGGACAGTCTGGAGCAGCTGAAGCTTTCTTT. The rearrangement uses TRBV7-9 and TRBJ1-1; TRBD1 might be the D (6 bases). V lost 5 bases and J lost 6, with 25 bases in between. Germline-derived CDR1 and CDR2 are SEHNR and FQNEAQ (reference sequence). This CDR3 contains 17 residues.

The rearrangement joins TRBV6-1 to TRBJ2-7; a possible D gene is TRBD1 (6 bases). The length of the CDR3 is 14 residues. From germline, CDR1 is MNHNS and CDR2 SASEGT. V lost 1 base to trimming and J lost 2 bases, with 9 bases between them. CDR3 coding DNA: TGTGCCAGCAGTGAAGACAGGGAACCCTACGAGCAGTACTTC. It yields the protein CASSEDREPYEQYF.

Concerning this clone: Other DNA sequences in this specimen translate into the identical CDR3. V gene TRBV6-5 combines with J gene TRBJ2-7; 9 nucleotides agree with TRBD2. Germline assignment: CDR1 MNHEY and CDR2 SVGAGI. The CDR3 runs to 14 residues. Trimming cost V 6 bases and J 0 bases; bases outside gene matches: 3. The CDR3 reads CASSYSGSSYEQYF. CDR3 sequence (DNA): TGTGCCAGCAGCTATAGCGGGAGCTCCTACGAGCAGTACTTC.

The DNA of the CDR3 is TGCAGTGCTAGCGACTACAATGAGCAGTTCTTC. Its protein is CSASDYNEQFF. The chain couples TRBV20-1 to TRBJ2-1; D not resolved. Trimming cost V 3 bases and J 3 bases, with 3 bases left between them. This CDR3 is 11 amino acids long. Germline CDR1 reads DFQATT; CDR2 reads SNEGSKA (reference sequence).